This T cell receptor (beta chain) was obtained from a study of beta chain features in type 1 diabetes. Using CD45RO/CCR7/CD25/CD127/CD95/CD27, CD4+ naive, central memory, regulatory and stem cell-like memory cells were sorted. Each of the sorted populations had a purity greater than 95%. For this clone: What it binds is unknown.

cDNA synthesis used the whole RNA isolate, giving expressed TCRB sequences. The method was immunoSEQ multiplex PCR; TCRdb's version includes in-frame clones alone and lacks a portion of them. Of roughly 140,000 clones detected, under 60% appear once; the ten largest clones hold around 0.42%. The CDR3 loop spans 13 amino acids. In germline, CDR1 is SGHRS, CDR2 YFSETQ. V was cut by 2 bases and J by 6 bases, with 11 bases left in between. Study-wide results and limits: Compared to healthy donors, patients appeared to have naive, central memory and Treg TCRB repertoires that were more alike.

The specimen sequenced was Tregs from blood. This TCR came from a man aged 18 to 29 in good health. V is TRBV5-1 and J is TRBJ1-2; D remains unclear. The CDR3 DNA reads TGCGCCAGCAGCTTCGGGGATTTAAATGGCTACACCTTC. This gives the protein CASSFGDLNGYTF. Full variable domain (outside the CDR3, taken from reference TRBV5-1 and TRBJ1-2): KAGVTQTPRYLIKTRGQQVTLSCSPISGHRSVSWYQQTPGQGLQFLFEYFSETQRNKGNFPGRFSGRQFSNSRSEMNVSTLELGDSALYLCASSFGDLNGYTFGSGTRLTVV.